The 2 T cell receptor beta chains below come from one sample, sequenced in a study of OX40 agonist ivuxolimab in advanced cancers. Data came from immunoSEQ multiplex PCR; TCRdb stores just in-frame clones and leaves some out. The sample consists of roughly 89,000 clones, approximately 79% of them appearing once. This material consisted of CD4+ or CD8+ T cells sorted from blood, taken in a trial of the OX40 agonist ivuxolimab. These receptors all come from an adult with an advanced solid tumor such as melanoma, head and neck, liver or kidney cancer.

The rearrangement links TRBV6-1 to TRBJ2-7; 7 bases map to TRBD1. Germline CDR1 MNHNS, CDR2 SASEGT. Germline trimming cut 6 bases from V and 2 bases from J; bases unmatched to any gene: 7. The CDR3 spans 14 residues. Here the CDR3 DNA reads TGTGCCAGCAGATCCGGGACAGCCGCCTACGAGCAGTACTTC. It yields the protein CASRSGTAAYEQYF.

This chain links TRBV10-3 with TRBJ1-2; no definite D call. V was cut by 6 bases and J by 2 bases, with 16 bases left in between. There are 15 residues in the CDR3. In germline, CDR1 is ENHRY, CDR2 SYGVKD. The CDR3 DNA follows: TGTGCCATCAGAAAGGACGGATACGACAACTATGGCTACACCTTC. It translates to CAIRKDGYDNYGYTF.